This T cell receptor (beta chain) emerged from a study of T-cell reconstitution after alpha-beta-depleted transplantation in children. Unique molecular identifiers were incorporated into the prepared TCRbeta library. TCRdb redid the calling of the PCR reads with MiXCR, one entry per CDR3 protein. The sample consists of approximately 400,000 distinct CDR3 sequences, around 9.9% of them appearing once. The V gene lost 1 base and the J gene lost 1 base, with 10 bases spanning the gap. Germline assignment: CDR1 MGHRA and CDR2 YSYEKL. The CDR3 is 16 amino acids. The chain carries TRBV4-1 and TRBJ1-4; no firm D call. This TCR was sampled from a human donor who donated a stem cell graft to a child with acute myeloid leukemia. The source was PBMCs from the stem cell graft donor, collected from the stem cell graft. The CDR3 loop reads CASSQGILGTNEKLFF. The CDR3 coding sequence is TGCGCCAGCAGCCAAGGGATACTTGGAACTAATGAAAAACTGTTTTTT.